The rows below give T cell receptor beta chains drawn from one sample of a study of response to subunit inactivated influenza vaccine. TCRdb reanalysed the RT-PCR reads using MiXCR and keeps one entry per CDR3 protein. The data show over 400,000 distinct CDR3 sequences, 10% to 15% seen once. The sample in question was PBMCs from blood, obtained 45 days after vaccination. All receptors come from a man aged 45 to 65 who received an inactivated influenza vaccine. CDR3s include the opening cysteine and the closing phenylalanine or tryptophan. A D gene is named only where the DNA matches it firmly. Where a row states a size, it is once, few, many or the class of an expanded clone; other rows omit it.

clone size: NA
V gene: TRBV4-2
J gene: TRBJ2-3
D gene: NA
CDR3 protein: CASSTGLQGTDTQYF
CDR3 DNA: TGTGCCAGCAGCACGGGACTCCAAGGCACAGATACGCAGTATTTT

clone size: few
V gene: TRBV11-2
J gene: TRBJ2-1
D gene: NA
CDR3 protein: CASNGYNEQFF
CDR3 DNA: TGTGCCAGCAATGGTTACAATGAGCAGTTCTTC

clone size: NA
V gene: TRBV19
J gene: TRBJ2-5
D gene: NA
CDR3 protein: CASSMRRERREETQYF
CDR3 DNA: TGTGCCAGTAGTATGCGACGGGAGAGGAGGGAAGAGACCCAGTACTTC

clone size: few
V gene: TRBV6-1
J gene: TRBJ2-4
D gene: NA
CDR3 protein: CAGSTGRHIQYF
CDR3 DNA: TGTGCCGGATCGACAGGGAGGCACATTCAGTACTTC

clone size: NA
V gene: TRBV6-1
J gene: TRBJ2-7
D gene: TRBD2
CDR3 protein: CASSEGLAGVSLTYEQYF
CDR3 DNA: TGTGCCAGCAGTGAAGGACTAGCGGGAGTCTCTTTAACCTACGAGCAGTACTTC

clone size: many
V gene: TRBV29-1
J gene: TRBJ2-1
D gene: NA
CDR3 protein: CSVPREGYNEQFF
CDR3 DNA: TGCAGCGTTCCCCGGGAAGGATACAATGAGCAGTTCTTC

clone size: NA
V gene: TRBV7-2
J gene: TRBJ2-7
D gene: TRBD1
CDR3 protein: CASSFLPGQGAWEQYF
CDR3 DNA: TGTGCCAGCAGCTTTCTCCCGGGACAGGGGGCGTGGGAGCAGTACTTC

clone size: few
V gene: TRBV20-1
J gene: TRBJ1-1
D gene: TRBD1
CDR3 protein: CSATAYGQGASEAFF
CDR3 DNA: TGCAGTGCTACGGCCTACGGGCAGGGGGCCTCTGAAGCTTTCTTT

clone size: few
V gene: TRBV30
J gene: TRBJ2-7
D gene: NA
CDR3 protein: CAWSKMAGTLSRLQYF
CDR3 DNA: TGTGCCTGGAGTAAAATGGCAGGGACCCTTTCTCGGTTGCAGTACTTC

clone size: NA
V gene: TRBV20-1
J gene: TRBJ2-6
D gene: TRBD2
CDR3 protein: CSASPLAEISGANVLTF
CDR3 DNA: TGCAGTGCTAGTCCACTAGCGGAAATCTCTGGGGCCAACGTCCTGACTTTC

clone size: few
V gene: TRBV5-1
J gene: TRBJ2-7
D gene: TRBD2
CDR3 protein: CASSLASGLAGASYEQYF
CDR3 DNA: TGCGCCAGCAGCTTGGCAAGCGGACTAGCGGGAGCCTCTTACGAGCAGTACTTC

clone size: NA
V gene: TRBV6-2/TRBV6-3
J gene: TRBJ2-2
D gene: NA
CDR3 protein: CASSRLLDTGELFF
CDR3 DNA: TGTGCCAGCAGTCGCCTATTGGACACCGGGGAGCTGTTTTTT

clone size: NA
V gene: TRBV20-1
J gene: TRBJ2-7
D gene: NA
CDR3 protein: CSVFRGNEQYF
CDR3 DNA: TGCAGTGTCTTTCGTGGAAACGAGCAGTACTTC

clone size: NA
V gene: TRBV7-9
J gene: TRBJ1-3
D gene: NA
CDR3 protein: CASSLALGGNAGNTIYF
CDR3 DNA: TGTGCCAGCAGCTTAGCGCTTGGGGGAAATGCTGGAAACACCATATATTTT

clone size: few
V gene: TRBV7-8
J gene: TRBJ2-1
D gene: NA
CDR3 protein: CASSLAHYNEQFF
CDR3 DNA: TGTGCCAGCAGCTTAGCTCACTACAATGAGCAGTTCTTC

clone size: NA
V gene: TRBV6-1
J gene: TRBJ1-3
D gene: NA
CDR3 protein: CATLGGLGGNTIYF
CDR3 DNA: TGTGCCACCCTGGGGGGGCTGGGAGGAAACACCATATATTTT

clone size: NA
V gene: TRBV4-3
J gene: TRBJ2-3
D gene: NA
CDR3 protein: CASSQVGVQYF
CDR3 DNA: TGCGCCAGCAGCCAAGTGGGCGTGCAGTATTTT

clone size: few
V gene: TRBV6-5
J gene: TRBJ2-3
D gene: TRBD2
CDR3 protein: CASSYWTSGGPFTDTQYF
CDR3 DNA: TGTGCCAGCAGTTACTGGACTAGCGGGGGGCCTTTCACAGATACGCAGTATTTT

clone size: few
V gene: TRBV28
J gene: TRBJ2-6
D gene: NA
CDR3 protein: CASSSTPVGGANVLTF
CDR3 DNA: TGTGCCAGCAGTTCAACCCCGGTGGGTGGGGCCAACGTCCTGACTTTC

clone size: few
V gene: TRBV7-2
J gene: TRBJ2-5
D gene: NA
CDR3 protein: CASSLAWSETQYF
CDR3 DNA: TGTGCCAGCAGCTTAGCTTGGTCGGAGACCCAGTACTTC

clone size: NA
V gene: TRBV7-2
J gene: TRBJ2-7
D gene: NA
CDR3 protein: CASSSQGMGEQYF
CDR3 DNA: TGTGCCAGCAGCTCACAGGGTATGGGAGAGCAGTACTTC

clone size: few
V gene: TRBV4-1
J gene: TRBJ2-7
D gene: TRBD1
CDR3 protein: CASSLTTGSGEQYF
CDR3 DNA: TGCGCCAGCAGCCTTACGACAGGGTCTGGCGAGCAGTACTTC

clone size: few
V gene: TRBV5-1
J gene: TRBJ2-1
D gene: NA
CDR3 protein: CASSRTPDLYNEQFF
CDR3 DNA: TGCGCCAGCAGCCGAACCCCGGATCTATACAATGAGCAGTTCTTC

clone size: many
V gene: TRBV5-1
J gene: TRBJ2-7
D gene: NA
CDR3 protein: CASSLGQGEQYF
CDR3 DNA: TGCGCCAGCAGCTTGGGGCAGGGGGAGCAGTACTTC

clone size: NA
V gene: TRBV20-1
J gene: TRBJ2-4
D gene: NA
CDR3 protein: CSASATLAKNIQYF
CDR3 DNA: TGCAGTGCTAGTGCGACACTAGCCAAAAACATTCAGTACTTC

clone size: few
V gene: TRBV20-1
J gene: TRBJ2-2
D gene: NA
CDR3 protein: CSASFGRSAGELFF
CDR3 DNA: TGCAGTGCTAGTTTCGGGAGAAGTGCCGGGGAGCTGTTTTTT

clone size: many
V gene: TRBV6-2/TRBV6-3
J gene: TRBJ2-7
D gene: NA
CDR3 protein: CASSWGENEQYF
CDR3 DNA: TGTGCCAGCAGTTGGGGGGAGAACGAGCAGTACTTC

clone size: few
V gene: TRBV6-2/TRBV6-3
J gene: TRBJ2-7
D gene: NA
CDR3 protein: CASNRDLRTYEQYF
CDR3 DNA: TGTGCCAGCAACAGGGACCTCCGAACCTACGAGCAGTACTTC

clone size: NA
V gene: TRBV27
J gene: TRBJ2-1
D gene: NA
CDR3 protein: CASSLSRAANYNEQFF
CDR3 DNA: TGTGCCAGCAGTTTATCGAGGGCAGCCAACTACAATGAGCAGTTCTTC

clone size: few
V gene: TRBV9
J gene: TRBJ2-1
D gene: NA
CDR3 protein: CASSVGVGNNEQFF
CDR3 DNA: TGTGCCAGCAGCGTAGGGGTAGGGAACAATGAGCAGTTCTTC

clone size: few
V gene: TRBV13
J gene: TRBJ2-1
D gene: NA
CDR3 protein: CASSRYSTSYNEQFF
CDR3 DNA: TGTGCCAGCAGCAGATATAGCACCTCCTACAATGAGCAGTTCTTC

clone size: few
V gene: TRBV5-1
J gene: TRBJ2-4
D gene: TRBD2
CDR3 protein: CASSPMTSGIDIQYF
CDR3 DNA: TGCGCCAGCAGCCCAATGACTAGCGGGATTGACATTCAGTACTTC

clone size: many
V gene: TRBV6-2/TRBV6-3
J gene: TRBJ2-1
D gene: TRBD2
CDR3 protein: CASSQSGRAYNEQFF
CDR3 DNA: TGTGCCAGCAGTCAAAGCGGGAGGGCCTACAATGAGCAGTTCTTC

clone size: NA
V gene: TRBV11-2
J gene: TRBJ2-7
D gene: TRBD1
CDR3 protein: CASSRTSTGFVSPPDSYEQYF
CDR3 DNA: TGTGCCAGCAGCCGAACCTCGACAGGGTTTGTCTCCCCCCCCGACTCCTACGAGCAGTACTTC

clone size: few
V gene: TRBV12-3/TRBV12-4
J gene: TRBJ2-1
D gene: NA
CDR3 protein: CASSLMGDEQFF
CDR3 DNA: TGTGCCAGCAGTTTGATGGGGGATGAGCAGTTCTTC

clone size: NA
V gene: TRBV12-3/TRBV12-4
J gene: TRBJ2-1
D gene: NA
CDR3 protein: CASSPNGGRGDEQFF
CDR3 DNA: TGTGCCAGCAGCCCCAACGGGGGCCGGGGGGATGAGCAGTTCTTC

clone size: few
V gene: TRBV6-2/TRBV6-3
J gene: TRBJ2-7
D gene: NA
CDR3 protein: CASSIGGYEQYF
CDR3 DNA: TGTGCCAGCAGTATTGGGGGCTACGAGCAGTACTTC

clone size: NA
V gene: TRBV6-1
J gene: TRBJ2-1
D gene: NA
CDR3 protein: CASTTGATNNEQFF
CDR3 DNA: TGTGCCAGCACGACGGGGGCTACCAACAATGAGCAGTTCTTC

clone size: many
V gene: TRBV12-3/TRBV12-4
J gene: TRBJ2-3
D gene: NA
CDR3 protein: CASSFTPDTQYF
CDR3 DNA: TGTGCCAGCAGTTTTACACCAGATACGCAGTATTTT

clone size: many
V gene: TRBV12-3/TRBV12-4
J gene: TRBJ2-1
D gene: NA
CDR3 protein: CASYRGYNYNEQFF
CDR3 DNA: TGTGCCAGCTACCGGGGTTATAACTACAATGAGCAGTTCTTC

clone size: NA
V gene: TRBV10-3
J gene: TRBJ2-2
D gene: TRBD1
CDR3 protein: CAISRQGNTGELFF
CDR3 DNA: TGTGCCATCAGCCGACAGGGTAACACCGGGGAGCTGTTTTTT

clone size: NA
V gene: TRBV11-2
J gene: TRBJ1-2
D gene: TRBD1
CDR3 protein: CASSLKDGRQGSKWSGYTF
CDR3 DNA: TGTGCCAGCAGCTTAAAAGACGGCCGACAGGGATCGAAGTGGTCCGGCTACACCTTC

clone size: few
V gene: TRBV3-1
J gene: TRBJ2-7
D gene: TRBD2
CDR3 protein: CASSPGLAGVKYF
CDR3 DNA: TGTGCCAGCAGCCCCGGTCTAGCGGGGGTGAAGTACTTC

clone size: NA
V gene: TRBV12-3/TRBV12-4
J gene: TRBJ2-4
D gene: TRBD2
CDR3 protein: CASSIILGGKNIQYF
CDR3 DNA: TGTGCCAGCAGTATCATCCTCGGGGGGAAGAACATTCAGTACTTC

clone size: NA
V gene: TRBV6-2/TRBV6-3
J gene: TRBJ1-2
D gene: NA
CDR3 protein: CASKKGGRSFDGYTF
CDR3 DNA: TGTGCCAGCAAAAAAGGCGGGAGGAGTTTCGATGGCTACACCTTC

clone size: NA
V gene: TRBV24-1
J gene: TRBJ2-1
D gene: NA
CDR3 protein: CATSDRGRTQYNEQFF
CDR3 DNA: TGTGCCACCAGTGACCGCGGACGGACACAATACAATGAGCAGTTCTTC

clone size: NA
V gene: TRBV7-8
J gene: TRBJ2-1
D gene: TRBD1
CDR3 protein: CASSLGDRGPYNEQFF
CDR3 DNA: TGTGCCAGCAGCTTAGGGGACAGGGGCCCCTACAATGAGCAGTTCTTC

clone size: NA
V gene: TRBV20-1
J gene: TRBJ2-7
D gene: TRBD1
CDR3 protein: CSVDHRDRGYEQYF
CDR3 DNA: TGCAGTGTTGACCACCGGGACAGGGGGTACGAGCAGTACTTC

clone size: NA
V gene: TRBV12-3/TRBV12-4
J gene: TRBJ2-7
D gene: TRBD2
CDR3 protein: CASSSLGRWREQYF
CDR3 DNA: TGTGCCAGCAGTTCACTCGGGAGGTGGCGCGAGCAGTACTTC

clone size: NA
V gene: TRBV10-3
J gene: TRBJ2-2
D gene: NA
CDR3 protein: CAINGRGTTGELFF
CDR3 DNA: TGTGCCATCAATGGGCGGGGAACGACCGGGGAGCTGTTTTTT